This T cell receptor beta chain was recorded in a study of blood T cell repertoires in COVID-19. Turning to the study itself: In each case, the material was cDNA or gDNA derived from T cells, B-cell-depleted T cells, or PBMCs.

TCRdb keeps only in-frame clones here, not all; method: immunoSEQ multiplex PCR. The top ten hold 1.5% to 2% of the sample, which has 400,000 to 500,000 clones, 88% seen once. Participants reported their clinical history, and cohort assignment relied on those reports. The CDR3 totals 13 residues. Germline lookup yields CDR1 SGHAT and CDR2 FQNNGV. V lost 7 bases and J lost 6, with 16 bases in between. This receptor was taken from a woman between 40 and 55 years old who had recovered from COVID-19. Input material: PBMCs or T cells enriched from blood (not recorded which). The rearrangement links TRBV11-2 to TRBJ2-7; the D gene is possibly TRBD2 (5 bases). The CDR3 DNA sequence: TGTGCCAGCACCCCCACGTCCGCGGGCGAGCAGTACTTC. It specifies CASTPTSAGEQYF.